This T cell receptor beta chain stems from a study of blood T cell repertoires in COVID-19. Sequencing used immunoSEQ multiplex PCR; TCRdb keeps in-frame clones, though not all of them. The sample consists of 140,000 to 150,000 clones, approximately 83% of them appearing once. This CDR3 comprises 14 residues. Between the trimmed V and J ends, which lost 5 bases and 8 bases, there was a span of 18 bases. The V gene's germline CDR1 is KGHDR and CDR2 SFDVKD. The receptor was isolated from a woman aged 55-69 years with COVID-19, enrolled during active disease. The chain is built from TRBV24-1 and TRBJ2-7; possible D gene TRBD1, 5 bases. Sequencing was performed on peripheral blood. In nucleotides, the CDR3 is TGTGCCACCAGTGCCCAGGGTAAGGGCAGCAAGCAGTACTTC. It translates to CATSAQGKGSKQYF.